The clone carrying this TCR beta chain was counted a single time. This entry belongs to a study of CD8 T cells in Susac syndrome. Roughly 0.45 to 1 ug RNA was reverse transcribed with random hexamers. An immunoSEQ multiplex PCR amplified TCR beta CDR3 over 54 Vbeta and 13 Jbeta. From the immunoSEQ multiplex PCR reads, TCRdb called clonotypes with MiXCR, one entry per CDR3 protein. Among roughly 160,000 distinct CDR3 sequences listed, approximately 95% were seen once. Germline V gives CDR1 SNHLY, CDR2 FYNNEI. V shed 4 bases and J shed 5 bases, with 14 bases lying between them. The CDR3 has 14 amino acids.

The receptor was isolated from a human donor with Susac syndrome. Input material: CD4+ T cells from PBMCs. The chain couples TRBV2 to TRBJ2-5, with no clear D. CDR3 sequence (DNA): TGTGCCAGCAGTGTTGAGGTAGTATCGGAGACCCAGTACTTC. This gives the protein CASSVEVVSETQYF.